The rows below give T cell receptor beta chains drawn from one sample of a study of blood T cell repertoires in COVID-19. Measured with immunoSEQ multiplex PCR; TCRdb has only the in-frame clones, and not every one. Here the sample spans about 74,000 clones, about four fifths being singletons. Source material: peripheral blood. Receptor source: a human donor in a cohort sampled during active COVID-19. Both conserved end residues are part of each CDR3. Fields, in order: J gene, clone size, D gene, V gene, CDR3 DNA, CDR3 protein. The D gene is left open where the match is weak. Some rows mark clone size as missing; the rest say once, few, many or name a class of expanded clone.

>TRBJ2-3|-|-|TRBV9
TGTGCCAGCAGCGTGGAGGGAAACACAGATACGCAGTATTTT
CASSVEGNTDTQYF
>TRBJ2-4|-|TRBD1|TRBV10-2
TGCGCCAGCAGTCGCCCCCCGGGACAGAGGAGCCCCGGGATAATTCAGTACTTC
CASSRPPGQRSPGIIQYF
>TRBJ1-2|few|TRBD1|TRBV19
TGTGCCAGTACCCAGGGGGAGAGACCCGGCTATGGCTACACCTTC
CASTQGERPGYGYTF
>TRBJ1-6|-|-|TRBV3-1/TRBV3-2
TGTGCCAGCAGCCAAGTTTACCGTCTGGAGTTGGATTCACCCCTCCACTTT
CASSQVYRLELDSPLHF
>TRBJ2-1|-|TRBD2|TRBV5-1
TGCGCCAGCAGCGACGGGAGGAGGAACAATGAGCAGTTCTTC
CASSDGRRNNEQFF
>TRBJ2-3|-|TRBD2|TRBV7-7
TGTGCTAGCAGCTTACTAGCGGACGCGAGAGATACGCAGTATTTT
CASSLLADARDTQYF
>TRBJ1-3|few|-|TRBV7-2
TGTGCCAGCAGCTTAGGCGGACAAGGCCTCTCTGGAAACACCATATATTTT
CASSLGGQGLSGNTIYF
>TRBJ2-1|-|-|TRBV19
TGTGCCAGTCGCCAGCCGGGGGTTCGCTACAATGAGCAGTTCTTC
CASRQPGVRYNEQFF
>TRBJ2-7|few|TRBD2|TRBV6-5
TGTGCCAGCAGTTACCGGGAGGGCTACGAGCAGTACTTC
CASSYREGYEQYF
>TRBJ2-7|-|TRBD2|TRBV5-5
TGTGCCAGCAGCTTGAGGCTAGCGGGAGGGGCCTACGAGCAGTACTTC
CASSLRLAGGAYEQYF
>TRBJ1-6|few|TRBD1|TRBV6-5
TGTGCCAGCAGTTTCCTAAGGACAGGGTTTAATTCACCCCTCCACTTT
CASSFLRTGFNSPLHF
>TRBJ1-5|-|-|TRBV3-1/TRBV3-2
TGTGCCAGCAGCCAAGACCAGGGGAATAGCAATCAGCCCCAGCATTTT
CASSQDQGNSNQPQHF
>TRBJ2-7|-|TRBD1|TRBV4-1
TGCGCCAGCAGCCTCCACCCCGGGACAGGGGCCCGGGGCGACATCTTC
CASSLHPGTGARGDIF
>TRBJ2-5|-|-|TRBV6-5
TGTGCCAGCAGTCTGTACCAAGAGACCCAGTACTTC
CASSLYQETQYF
>TRBJ2-1|-|TRBD2|TRBV28
TGTGCCAGCATCTCGACGGGCCCTAGCGGGGTAAAGGGTGAGCAGTTCTTC
CASISTGPSGVKGEQFF
>TRBJ2-3|once|TRBD1|TRBV6-1
TGTGCCAGCAGTGAACGTTGGACAGGGGCGAATACGCAGTATTTT
CASSERWTGANTQYF
>TRBJ2-1|-|TRBD2|TRBV11-3
TGTGCCAGCAGCTTAGAAGGGACTAGCGGGAGGGGATTCTCCTACAATGAGCAGTTCTTC
CASSLEGTSGRGFSYNEQFF
>TRBJ2-6|once|TRBD1|TRBV18
TGTGCCAGCTCACCGTGGACAGGATTAAACAAAGCTGGGGCCAACGTCCTGACTTTC
CASSPWTGLNKAGANVLTF
>TRBJ2-5|few|-|TRBV5-1
TGCGCCAGCAGCTTGGAACAGGGGAGGAAAGAGACCCAGTACTTC
CASSLEQGRKETQYF
>TRBJ2-3|-|TRBD2|TRBV20-1
TGCAGTGCTAGTGGGACTAAAGCACAGATAGGGTATTTT
CSASGTKAQIGYF
>TRBJ1-6|few|-|TRBV10-3
TGTGCCATCAGTACCTCGGACAGAGATAATTCACCCCTCCACTTT
CAISTSDRDNSPLHF
>TRBJ2-3|-|-|TRBV28
-
CASSTSTSGRGTDTQYF
>TRBJ1-2|-|-|TRBV30
TGTGCCTGGAGTTCGGGGTTCTATGGCTACACCTTC
CAWSSGFYGYTF
>TRBJ1-2|-|-|TRBV6-1
TGTGCCAGCAGTGAAGGTGCACATAACTATGGCTACACCTTC
CASSEGAHNYGYTF
>TRBJ2-2|-|-|TRBV6-5
TGTGCCAGCAGTTACGGGCAGGCCGGGGAGCTGTTTTTT
CASSYGQAGELFF
>TRBJ1-3|-|TRBD1|TRBV11-2
TGTGCCAGCAGATCACAGGGGCAAGCTGGAAACACCATATATTTT
CASRSQGQAGNTIYF
>TRBJ2-7|few|TRBD1|TRBV25-1
TGTGCCAGCAGTGTCCCCGGGACAGGATCCTACGAGCAGTACTTC
CASSVPGTGSYEQYF
>TRBJ2-7|-|TRBD1|TRBV6-2/TRBV6-3
TGTGCCAGCAGTTTGCGACAGGGCGGCTCCTACGAGCAGTACTTC
CASSLRQGGSYEQYF
>TRBJ2-7|-|TRBD2|TRBV28
TGTGCCAGCAGTTTACCGGCGCCAATGACTAGCGGGAGAGGCGAGCAGTACTTC
CASSLPAPMTSGRGEQYF
>TRBJ2-5|-|TRBD1|TRBV27
TGTGCCAGCAGCAGCCCAGGGACAGGGGGAGAGACCCAGTACTTC
CASSSPGTGGETQYF
>TRBJ2-5|once|TRBD1|TRBV5-1
TGCGCCAGCAGCTTGACGGGACAGGGGGCTTGGGAGACCCAGTACTTC
CASSLTGQGAWETQYF
>TRBJ2-7|once|-|TRBV21-1
TGTGCCAGCAGCAAAGTGGGCTTATGTAGCGGGAGTGACGAGCAGTACTTC
CASSKVGLCSGSDEQYF
>TRBJ2-7|-|TRBD2|TRBV3-1/TRBV3-2
TGTGCCAGCAGCCAAACCGGGACTAGATTGTACGAGCAGTACTTC
CASSQTGTRLYEQYF
>TRBJ1-3|many|TRBD1|TRBV19
TGTGCCAGTAGTAGGTTGGACAGGGGCTTCTCTGGAAACACCATATATTTT
CASSRLDRGFSGNTIYF
>TRBJ2-7|few|TRBD2|TRBV2
TGTGCCAGCACCAGACTAGCGGGAGGCACCTCCTACGAGCAGTACTTC
CASTRLAGGTSYEQYF
>TRBJ1-2|-|-|TRBV10-3
TGTGCCATCAGGCGGGACCTCTATGGCTACACCTTC
CAIRRDLYGYTF
>TRBJ2-7|-|-|TRBV6-5
TGTGCCAGCAGAACACAGCTCGAGCAGTACTTC
CASRTQLEQYF
>TRBJ1-1|-|-|TRBV19
TGTGCCAGTCGCTTGCGGGTAGACACTGAAGCTTTCTTT
CASRLRVDTEAFF
>TRBJ1-2|few|-|TRBV30
TGTGCCTGGAGTACCGCCGAGGGCCGGGGCTACACCTTC
CAWSTAEGRGYTF
>TRBJ1-5|-|-|TRBV6-2/TRBV6-3
TGTGCCAGCAGTTATCAGGGAGGACAGCCCCAGCATTTT
CASSYQGGQPQHF
>TRBJ1-1|-|-|TRBV5-1
TGCGCCAGCGGGGGCCAGGGCGGGAGCACTGAAGCTTTCTTT
CASGGQGGSTEAFF
>TRBJ1-5|many|TRBD1|TRBV28
TGTGCCAGCAGTCCTAGGACAGGGGTGGAGCCCCAGCATTTT
CASSPRTGVEPQHF
>TRBJ2-1|-|-|TRBV27
TGTGCCAGCATCGGGGGAGTGGGTTCCTACAATGAGCAGTTCTTC
CASIGGVGSYNEQFF
>TRBJ2-7|-|TRBD1|TRBV10-3
TGTGCCATCAAGGACAGGGATGGTGCCGAGCAGTACTTC
CAIKDRDGAEQYF
>TRBJ2-1|-|TRBD2|TRBV7-2
TGTGCCAGCAGCTTAGGGGGGGGGACCTCAAATGAGCAGTTCTTC
CASSLGGGTSNEQFF
>TRBJ1-2|once|-|TRBV6-2/TRBV6-3
TGTGCCAGCAGTTACTCGACAGAGACTCCCTATGGCTACACCTTC
CASSYSTETPYGYTF
>TRBJ1-3|-|TRBD1|TRBV30
TGTGCCTGGTCTGCAGGGACAGATGCGGGAAACACCATATATTTT
CAWSAGTDAGNTIYF
>TRBJ2-1|-|-|TRBV5-6
TGTGCCAGCAGCTTGGGGGGACTGAACTCCTACAATGAGCAGTTCTTC
CASSLGGLNSYNEQFF
>TRBJ2-1|-|-|TRBV25-1
TGTGCCAGCAGTCATCCGGGTGACTACAATGAGCAGTTCTTC
CASSHPGDYNEQFF
>TRBJ2-4|-|TRBD2|TRBV19
TGTGCCAGTAGTATAGTCACTAGCGGCGGGAGCATTCAGTACTTC
CASSIVTSGGSIQYF
>TRBJ2-1|-|TRBD2|TRBV5-4
TGTGCCAGCAGGCCTGGGACTAGTCTCGTGAACAATGAGCAGTTCTTC
CASRPGTSLVNNEQFF
>TRBJ2-7|-|-|TRBV29-1
TGCAGCGTTGAAGTCAGGGTAGGACTATTCTACGAGCAGTACTTC
CSVEVRVGLFYEQYF
>TRBJ2-7|few|TRBD2|TRBV2
TGTGCCAGCAGTGATTATACTAGCGGGAGGAGTTACTTC
CASSDYTSGRSYF
>TRBJ1-1|-|TRBD1|TRBV19
TGTGCCAGTAGTCGACAGGGGATGAACACTGAAGCTTTCTTT
CASSRQGMNTEAFF